The 14 T cell receptor beta chains presented below share a single source sample, sequenced in a study of T cells in Graves' hyperthyroidism and ophthalmopathy. There were TCR beta CDR3 regions amplified from RNA transcripts. A first-round RT-PCR of the TCR CDR3 used the HTBI primer set. TCRdb itself ran the multiplex PCR reads through MiXCR, one entry per CDR3 protein. Of 660,000 or so distinct CDR3 sequences listed, 45% were seen once; the top ten hold roughly 6.5%. The material sequenced was peripheral blood or thyroid tissue (not recorded which). The origin of the receptors is an adult man with Graves' disease, either hyperthyroidism or ophthalmopathy (not recorded which).

This clonotype has only a few counts. V and J are TRBV28 and TRBJ2-7; 7 bases line up with TRBD2. The V segment lost 8 bases and the J segment 7 bases; nucleotides outside the gene matches: 11. The V gene's germline CDR1 is MDHEN and CDR2 SYDVKM. The CDR3 is made up of 13 amino acids. The CDR3, as DNA: TGTGCCAGCGAAGTCGCGGGAGTGGGAGAGCAGTACTTC. Protein sequence: CASEVAGVGEQYF.

The chain couples TRBV5-1 to TRBJ1-1; D perhaps matches TRBD1 (5 bases). Germline V lookup: CDR1 SGHRS, CDR2 YFSETQ. V shed 0 bases and J shed 1 base, with 10 bases lying between them. This CDR3 is built from 15 residues. CDR3 sequence reads: CASSLAPGGNTEAFF. The CDR3 coding sequence is TGCGCCAGCAGCTTGGCCCCTGGGGGGAACACTGAAGCTTTCTTT.

The chain employs TRBV25-1 and TRBJ1-4; D unresolved. V shed 8 bases and J shed 7 bases, with 11 bases lying between them. Germline CDR1 MGHDK, CDR2 SYGVNS. This CDR3 comprises 12 residues. The CDR3 bases are TGTGCCAGCGTTGTTCGGGGTGAAAAACTGTTTTTT. This gives the protein CASVVRGEKLFF.

This clonotype has only a few counts. Compared with germline, one end of the junction differs, possibly owing to a read error. The rearrangement joins TRBV9 to TRBJ2-7; 8 bases fit TRBD2. Germline V gene lookup returns CDR1 SGDLS and CDR2 YYNGEE. The CDR3 runs 13 residues. The CDR3 DNA reads TGCGCCAGCAGCCAAGATGGCGTGCGGGGGGCCGTCTTC. It specifies CASSQDGVRGAVF.

The chain combines TRBV20-1 with TRBJ1-5, with D hard to call. The ends were cut back, 2 bases at V and 0 bases at J, with 11 bases in the middle. The germline CDR1 and CDR2 sequences are DFQATT and SNEGSKA (reference sequence). This CDR3 is built from 15 residues. CDR3 sequence reads: CSARPTTVSNQPQHF. CDR3 nucleotide sequence: TGCAGTGCTAGACCCACCACAGTTAGCAATCAGCCCCAGCATTTT.

This clonotype was found a few times. This chain uses TRBV7-8 with TRBJ1-5, with TRBD1 as a possible D gene (5 bases). The ends were cut back, 1 base at V and 1 base at J, with 14 bases in the middle. The CDR3 consists of 17 residues. Germline V lookup: CDR1 SGHVS, CDR2 FQNEAQ. For the CDR3, the DNA is TGTGCCAGCAGCTTAGAATCGGCTTGGACAAGCAATCAGCCCCAGCATTTT. Its protein is CASSLESAWTSNQPQHF.

This clonotype occurred a few times. V is TRBV19 and J is TRBJ2-2, with TRBD1 matching 9 bases. The CDR3 is 15 residues long. The V and J ends lost 5 bases and 6 bases, in that order; junction bases with no gene match: 7. Germline CDR1 is LNHDA and CDR2 is SQIVND (reference sequence). The CDR3 nucleotides read TGTGCCAGTAGTCCCCGGGACAGGGATGCCGGGGAGCTGTTTTTT. Residues: CASSPRDRDAGELFF.

This clonotype has only a few counts. The chain recombines TRBV19 with TRBJ1-1; no reliable D call. Germline V gives CDR1 LNHDA, CDR2 SQIVND (reference sequence). The CDR3 extends over 13 amino acids. V lost 7 bases and J lost 1, with 10 bases in between. The CDR3: CASTPTRNTEAFF. The CDR3 DNA is TGTGCCAGTACTCCAACCAGGAACACTGAAGCTTTCTTT.

Turning to this clonotype: A much larger clone is a single base away; this may be a read error. The V and J genes are TRBV20-1 and TRBJ2-5, with D unresolved. Germline loops: CDR1 DFQATT, CDR2 SNEGSKA (reference sequence). The CDR3 is 10 residues long. For the CDR3, the DNA is TGCAGTGCCCAGCAAGAGGCCCAGTACTTC. This gives the protein CSAQQEAQYF.

This sequence joins TRBV29-1 and TRBJ1-1; possibly TRBD1 for D (5 bases). The V end was cut by 8 bases, the J end by 6 bases, with 16 bases between. This CDR3 comprises 12 residues. Germline CDR1 is SQVTM and CDR2 is ANQGSEA. The CDR3 protein is CSLDRGRPEAFF. The CDR3 DNA reads TGCAGCTTAGACAGAGGACGGCCTGAAGCTTTCTTT.

The J gene is TRBJ1-2, the V gene TRBV19; unclear D gene. V lost 5 bases to trimming and J lost 9 bases, with 10 bases between them. The germline V gene has CDR1 LNHDA and CDR2 SQIVND (reference sequence). This CDR3 has 11 amino acids. This CDR3 reads CASSSPGRYTF. The CDR3, as DNA: TGTGCCAGTAGTTCCCCGGGCCGCTACACCTTC.

V is TRBV5-1 and J is TRBJ1-2; no clear D. Germline assignment: CDR1 SGHRS and CDR2 YFSETQ. This CDR3 region has 13 residues. V was shortened by 0 bases and J by 7 bases, with 10 bases between the two germline ends. CDR3 coding DNA: TGCGCCAGCAGCTTGGAACAAGGCAGTGGCTACACCTTC. This translates into CASSLEQGSGYTF.

This clonotype occurred a few times. The gene calls are TRBV9 and TRBJ2-7; 7 bases match TRBD2. The CDR3 covers 15 residues. V trimming: 4 bases; J trimming: 0 bases; junction bases outside the gene matches: 7. Germline V gene sequence: CDR1 SGDLS, CDR2 YYNGEE. This CDR3 is CASSQVGGSSYEQYF. As DNA, the CDR3 is TGTGCCAGCAGCCAAGTGGGCGGGAGCTCCTACGAGCAGTACTTC. Looking up the rest from reference TRBV9 and TRBJ2-7 gives the full variable domain: DSGVTQTPKHLITATGQRVTLRCSPRSGDLSVYWYQQSLDQGLQFLIQYYNGEERAKGNILERFSAQQFPDLHSELNLSSLELGDSALYFCASSQVGGSSYEQYFGPGTRLTVT.

This clonotype was counted between two and nine times. The CDR3 DNA follows: TGTGCCAGCAGCCAACGTGAGGGGGTCACCCTCCACTTT. This gives the protein CASSQREGVTLHF. The chain uses TRBV7-9 and TRBJ1-6, with D possibly TRBD1 on 6 matching bases. This CDR3 is built from 13 residues. V lost 5 bases to trimming and J lost 14 bases, with 16 bases between them. Germline V gene sequence: CDR1 SEHNR, CDR2 FQNEAQ (reference sequence).